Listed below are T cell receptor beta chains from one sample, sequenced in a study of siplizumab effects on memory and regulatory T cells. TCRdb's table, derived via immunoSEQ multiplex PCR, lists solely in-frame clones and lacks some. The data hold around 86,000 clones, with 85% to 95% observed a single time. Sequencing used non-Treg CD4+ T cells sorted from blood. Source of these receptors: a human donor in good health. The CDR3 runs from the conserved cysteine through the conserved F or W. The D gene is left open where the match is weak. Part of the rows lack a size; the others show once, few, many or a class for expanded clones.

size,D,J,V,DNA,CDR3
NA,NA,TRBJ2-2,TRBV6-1,TGTGCCAGCAGATCCCGACCCCGGGACACCGGGGAGCTGTTTTTT,CASRSRPRDTGELFF
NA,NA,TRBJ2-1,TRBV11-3,TGTGCCAGCAGTCCCGGGACGTCGCCCTACAATGAGCAGTTCTTC,CASSPGTSPYNEQFF
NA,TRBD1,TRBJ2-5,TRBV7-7,TGTGCTAGCAGCTTAGGGACAGGGTCTTTTGAGACCCAGTACTTC,CASSLGTGSFETQYF
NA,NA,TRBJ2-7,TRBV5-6,TGTGCCAGCAGCTTGGGACGGCCTGGCGAGCAGTACTTC,CASSLGRPGEQYF
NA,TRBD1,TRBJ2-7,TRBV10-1,TGCGCCAGCAGTCCAAGGACAGGGGATTTCGCCGAGCAGTACTTC,CASSPRTGDFAEQYF
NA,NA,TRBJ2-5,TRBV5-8,TGTGCCAGCAGCTTGGCCGGGACGAACCGGGAGACCCAGTACTTC,CASSLAGTNRETQYF
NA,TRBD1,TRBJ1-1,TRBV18,TGTGCCAGCTCACTCGACAGGGTGTCCTGGAAAGCTTTCTTT,CASSLDRVSWKAFF
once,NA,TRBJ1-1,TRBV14,TGTGCCAGCAGCCACGTTGGTTGGGACACTGAAGCTTTCTTT,CASSHVGWDTEAFF
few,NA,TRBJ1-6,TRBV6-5,TGTGCCAGCAGTTACTCGGCCTTGTCGAATTCACCCCTCCACTTT,CASSYSALSNSPLHF
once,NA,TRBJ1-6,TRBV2,TGTGCCAGCAGTGATAAATCCCTCCAGGGCAGATCACCCCTCCACTTT,CASSDKSLQGRSPLHF
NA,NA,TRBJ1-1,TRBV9,TGTGCCAGCAGCGTAGTTGGGTTAAACACTGAAGCTTTCTTT,CASSVVGLNTEAFF
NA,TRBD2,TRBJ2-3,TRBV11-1,TGTGCCAGCAGCTTACTGACTAGCTCTAGCACAGATACGCAGTATTTT,CASSLLTSSSTDTQYF
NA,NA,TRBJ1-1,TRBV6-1,TGTGCCAGCAGTGAAGCGCTGGCTAACACTGAAGCTTTCTTT,CASSEALANTEAFF
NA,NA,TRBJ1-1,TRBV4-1,TGCGCCAGCAGCCAACAGGGTGACACTGAAGCTTTCTTT,CASSQQGDTEAFF
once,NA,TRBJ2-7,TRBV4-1,TGCGCCAGCAGCCAAACGGCTAGATACGAGCAGTACTTC,CASSQTARYEQYF
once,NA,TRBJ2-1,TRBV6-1,TGTGCCAGCAGTGTACCCTACAATGAGCAGTTCTTC,CASSVPYNEQFF
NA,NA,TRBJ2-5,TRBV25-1,TGTGCCAGCAGTGAATCCTCGGGGAGGACGGGTACCCAGTACTTC,CASSESSGRTGTQYF
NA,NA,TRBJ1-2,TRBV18,TGTGCCAGCTCGCGGGACCGAGACTATGGCTACACCTTC,CASSRDRDYGYTF
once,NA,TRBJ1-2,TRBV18,TGTGCCAGCTCACCACCGTTCATCGGGAATGGCTACACCTTC,CASSPPFIGNGYTF
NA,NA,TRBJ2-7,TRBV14,TGTGCCAGCAGCCAAGATGCGGGACGGTACGAGCAGTACTTC,CASSQDAGRYEQYF
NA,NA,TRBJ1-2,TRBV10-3,TGTGCCATCAGTGAGGGCCCTAGAGGAAACCTTCAAAAGGACTATGGCTACACCTTC,CAISEGPRGNLQKDYGYTF
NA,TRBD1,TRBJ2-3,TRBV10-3,TGTGCCATCAGTGGGACAGGGGCGCGAGATACGCAGTATTTT,CAISGTGARDTQYF
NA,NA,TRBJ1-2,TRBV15,TGTGCCACCAGCAGAGACACGGAGGGCTACACCTTC,CATSRDTEGYTF
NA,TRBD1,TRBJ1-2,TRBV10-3,TGTGCCATCAGTGAGGGGACAGGCGACTATGGCTACACCTTC,CAISEGTGDYGYTF
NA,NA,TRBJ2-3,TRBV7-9,TGTGCCAGCAGCTTTTCGGATACGCAGTATTTT,CASSFSDTQYF
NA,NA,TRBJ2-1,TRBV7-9,TGTGCCAGCAGCTTAGTTCAGGGATCCTACAATGAGCAGTTCTTC,CASSLVQGSYNEQFF
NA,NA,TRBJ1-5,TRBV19,TGTGCCAGTAGTATAGCCACAGATCAGCCCCAGCATTTT,CASSIATDQPQHF
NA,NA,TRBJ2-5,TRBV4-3,TGCGCCAGCAGCCAAACACCCCGGGCGGGAGAGACCCAGTACTTC,CASSQTPRAGETQYF
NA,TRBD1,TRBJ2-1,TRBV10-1,TGCGCCAGCAGTGAAGGGGGCGGTGGAGATGAGCAGTTCTTC,CASSEGGGGDEQFF
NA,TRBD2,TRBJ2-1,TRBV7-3,TGTGCCAGCAGCTTACGGTCTAGCGGCTACAATGAGCAGTTCTTC,CASSLRSSGYNEQFF
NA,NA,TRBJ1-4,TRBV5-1,TGCGCCAGCAGCTCGACAGGCTCAGGTGAAAAACTGTTTTTT,CASSSTGSGEKLFF
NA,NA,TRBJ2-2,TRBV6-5,TGTGCCAGCAGTTATCGCCGGCGCTCGAACACCGGGGAGCTGTTTTTT,CASSYRRRSNTGELFF
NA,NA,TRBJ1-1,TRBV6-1,TGTGCCAGCAGTGAAGCTCCTGCTGGAGCTTTCTTT,CASSEAPAGAFF
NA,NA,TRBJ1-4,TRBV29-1,TGCAGCGTTGAAATGGCGGAGGGCTTCCAAGAAAAACTGTTTTTT,CSVEMAEGFQEKLFF
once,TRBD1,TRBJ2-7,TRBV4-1,TGCGCCAGCAGCCAGCCCGGGACAGGGGACGAGCAGTACTTC,CASSQPGTGDEQYF
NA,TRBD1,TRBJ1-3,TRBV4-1,TGCGCCAGCAGCCAAGAGAAGACAGGGTCTGGAAACACCATATATTTT,CASSQEKTGSGNTIYF
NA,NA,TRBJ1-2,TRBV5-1,TGCGCCAGCAGCTTGGGGCAGGGGACTATGGGCTACACCTTC,CASSLGQGTMGYTF
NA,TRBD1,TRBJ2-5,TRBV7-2,TGTGCCAGCAGCAGCCGGGACAGGGGGGAGACCCAGTACTTC,CASSSRDRGETQYF
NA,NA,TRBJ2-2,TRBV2,TGTGCCAGCAAGGTGGGGGTCGTTAACACCGGGGAGCTGTTTTTT,CASKVGVVNTGELFF
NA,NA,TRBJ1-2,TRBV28,TGTGCCAGCAGGAGAGGGGGGAACTATGGCTACACCTTC,CASRRGGNYGYTF
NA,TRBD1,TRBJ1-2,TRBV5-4,TGTGCCAGCAGCCACGGACAGGAGTTAGCTGCCTTC,CASSHGQELAAF
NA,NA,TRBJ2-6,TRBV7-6,TGTGCCAGCAGCTTAGGGGCCGGGACTTTCCCGTCTGGGGCCAACGTCCTGACTTTC,CASSLGAGTFPSGANVLTF
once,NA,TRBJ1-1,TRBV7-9,TGTGCCAGCAGCTCCCTACCGGGCACTGAAGCTTTCTTT,CASSSLPGTEAFF
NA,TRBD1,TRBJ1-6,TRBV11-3,TGTGCCAGCAGCTTAGAAGACAGGGGTTCCCATTCACCCCTCCACTTT,CASSLEDRGSHSPLHF
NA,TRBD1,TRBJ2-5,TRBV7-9,TGTGCCAGCAGCTTAAATGGGTGGGACAGCCTCCAAGAGACCCAGTACTTC,CASSLNGWDSLQETQYF
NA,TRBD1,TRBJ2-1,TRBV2,TGTGCCAGCAGTGAAGGCAGGGGGTTCGATGAGCAGTTCTTC,CASSEGRGFDEQFF
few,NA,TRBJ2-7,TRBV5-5,TGTGCCAGCAGCTACGGGCCAACAAATGCCTACGAGCAGTACTTC,CASSYGPTNAYEQYF
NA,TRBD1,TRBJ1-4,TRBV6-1,TGTGCCAGCAGTGGACAAACGACAGGGTTTGGGGAAAAACTGTTTTTT,CASSGQTTGFGEKLFF
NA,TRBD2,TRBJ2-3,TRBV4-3,TGCGCCAGCAGCCAAGAAGGCCCAGCGGGAGAAGCAGATACGCAGTATTTT,CASSQEGPAGEADTQYF
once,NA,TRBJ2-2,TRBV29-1,TGCAGCGTTGAAATTGCGAACACCGGGGAGCTGTTTTTT,CSVEIANTGELFF
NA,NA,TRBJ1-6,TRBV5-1,TGCGCCAGCAGCTTGGGACCAGGAGGCACCGCTGATTCACCCCTCCACTTT,CASSLGPGGTADSPLHF
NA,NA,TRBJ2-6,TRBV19,TGTGCCAGTAGTATTGACGGGGCTTCTGGGGCCAACGTCCTGACTTTC,CASSIDGASGANVLTF
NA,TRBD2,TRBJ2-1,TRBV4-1,TGCGCCAGCAGCCAAGTGGTCACGTCTAGCGGGTACAATGAGCAGTTCTTC,CASSQVVTSSGYNEQFF
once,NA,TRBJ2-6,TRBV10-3,TGTGCCATCAGTGACAGGGCTGGGGCCAACGTCCTGACTTTC,CAISDRAGANVLTF
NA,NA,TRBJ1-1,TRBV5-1,TGCGCCAGCAGCTCGTCAGGGGACCTTGGGAACACTGAAGCTTTCTTT,CASSSSGDLGNTEAFF